Shown below are 30 T cell receptor beta chains from a single sample sequenced in a study of Ad26.COV2.S vaccination and SARS-CoV-2 variants. Sequencing used immunoSEQ multiplex PCR; TCRdb keeps in-frame clones, though not all of them. The sample contains around 420,000 clones, roughly 88% of which appear only once. The treatment is: around 19 received Ad26.COV2.S at low or high dose, single or two shots; about 5 received placebo; per-sample allocation not given. Day 63 after the first injection of vaccine or placebo was the sampling time. The input for sequencing was peripheral blood, taken in a trial of Ad26.COV2.S vaccine versus placebo. Receptors were obtained from a person aged 18-65 years who received the Ad26.COV2.S COVID-19 vaccine or a placebo.

The chain joins TRBV29-1 to TRBJ2-1, with 8 nucleotides matching TRBD2. J gave up 5 bases and V 8 bases, and 11 bases lay outside the gene matches. The CDR3 extends over 14 amino acids. CDR1 is SQVTM and CDR2 is ANQGSEA in the germline V gene. The CDR3 nucleotides read TGCAGCTTCCGGGGGGGGGCCGTACACAATGAGCAGTTCTTC. It is translated as CSFRGGAVHNEQFF.

The chain is built from TRBV18 and TRBJ2-5; unclear D gene. The V end was cut by 6 bases, the J end by 3 bases, with 17 bases between. This CDR3 has 15 amino acids. Germline V gene data show CDR1 as KGHSH and CDR2 as LQKENI. The CDR3 nucleotides are TGTGCCAGCTCGTTCGAATCACTCTCTAAAGAGACCCAGTACTTC. Translation: CASSFESLSKETQYF.

V usage is TRBV29-1 and J usage is TRBJ1-4; D might be TRBD1 (6 bases). Germline-derived CDR1 and CDR2 are SQVTM and ANQGSEA. The germline V and J ends were trimmed by 5 bases and 0 bases, with 10 bases remaining between them. This CDR3 has 14 residues. Here the CDR3 DNA reads TGCAGCGTTTCACAGGGCGCAACTAATGAAAAACTGTTTTTT. This gives the protein CSVSQGATNEKLFF.

This sequence joins TRBV6-6 and TRBJ2-1; 13 positions agree with TRBD2. The junction had 2 bases not matched to a gene; V was cut back by 5 bases and J by 4 bases. Germline loops: CDR1 MNHNY, CDR2 SVGAGI (reference sequence). The CDR3 consists of 15 residues. The chain's CDR3 is CASSRLAGGYNEQFF. In nucleotides, the CDR3 is TGTGCCAGCAGTCGACTAGCGGGGGGTTACAATGAGCAGTTCTTC.

The chain employs TRBV6-5 and TRBJ1-2; D unresolved. Germline CDR1 is MNHEY and CDR2 is SVGAGI. This CDR3 region has 13 residues. V was trimmed by 6 bases and J by 6 bases, leaving 14 bases between them. CDR3 in DNA: TGTGCCAGCAGACGGACGGATCTCGATGGCTACACCTTC. Translation: CASRRTDLDGYTF.

This clone was detected only once. The J gene is TRBJ2-3, the V gene TRBV19; 7 bases match TRBD2. The CDR3 covers 13 residues. V was clipped by 5 bases and J by 3 bases; unmatched bases: 2. Germline V gene data show CDR1 as LNHDA and CDR2 as SQIVND (reference sequence). Here the CDR3 DNA reads TGTGCCAGTAGTGGGAGGGAAACAGATACGCAGTATTTT. This translates into CASSGRETDTQYF.

The chain employs TRBV7-9 and TRBJ1-2, with 8 bases lining up with TRBD1. The CDR3 is 15 amino acids. Germline CDR1 SEHNR, CDR2 FQNEAQ (reference sequence). V lost 5 bases, J lost 2 bases, and 7 bases stayed unmatched. The CDR3 bases are TGTGCCAGCAGCCCGCGGGACAGGACGAACTATGGCTACACCTTC. Amino acid sequence: CASSPRDRTNYGYTF.

This chain uses TRBV14 with TRBJ2-1, with TRBD2 identical over 11 bases. The germline gives CDR1 SGHDN, CDR2 FVKESK. V shed 4 bases and J 9 bases; nucleotides not matched to a gene: 8. This CDR3 contains 15 residues. The CDR3 DNA sequence: TGTGCCAGCAGCCTTAGCGGGGGGGGTGAGTTTGAGCAGTTCTTC. Translation: CASSLSGGGEFEQFF. The whole variable domain, filled in from reference TRBV14 and TRBJ2-1, reads EAGVTQFPSHSVIEKGQTVTLRCDPISGHDNLYWYRRVMGKEIKFLLHFVKESKQDESGMPNNRFLAERTGGTYSTLKVQPAELEDSGVYFCASSLSGGGEFEQFFGPGTRLTVL.

This chain connects TRBV29-1 to TRBJ1-1; TRBD1 agrees at 7 bases. V shed 8 bases, J shed 0 bases, and the junction held 6 bases outside the gene matches. This CDR3 has 13 residues. Germline assignment: CDR1 SQVTM and CDR2 ANQGSEA. The CDR3 region has the DNA TGCAGCACCTACAGGGGAGTGAACACTGAAGCTTTCTTT. It is translated as CSTYRGVNTEAFF.

The genes are TRBV4-2 and TRBJ2-1; D possibly corresponds to TRBD2 (5 bases). CDR1 is LGHNA and CDR2 is YNFKEQ in the germline V gene. The CDR3 covers 15 residues. Trimming pared 0 bases from V and 9 bases from J, leaving 15 bases between. CDR3 sequence reads: CASSQDGPSLPEQFF. The CDR3, as DNA: TGTGCCAGCAGCCAAGATGGTCCTAGCCTTCCTGAGCAGTTCTTC.

The chain employs TRBV5-4 and TRBJ2-1, with D perhaps TRBD2 (6 bases). The CDR3 is made up of 16 amino acids. The V gene's germline CDR1 is SGHNT and CDR2 YYREEE (reference sequence). Trimming took off 5 bases at V and 9 bases at J, with 24 bases between the two ends. CDR3 sequence: CASRSGPGTVGPEQFF. Here the CDR3 DNA reads TGTGCCAGCAGGTCCGGGCCCGGGACTGTGGGACCTGAGCAGTTCTTC.

The CDR3 coding sequence is TGTGCCAGCAGCTTAGACTTAAGCTCTGGAAACACCATATATTTT. Amino acid sequence: CASSLDLSSGNTIYF. The V and J genes are TRBV11-2 and TRBJ1-3, with D unclear. The germline CDR1 and CDR2 sequences are SGHAT and FQNNGV. V gave up 0 bases and J gave up 0 bases, with 6 bases separating them. The CDR3 is 15 residues long.

The chain couples TRBV7-9 to TRBJ2-3, with TRBD2 identical over 9 bases. J lost 6 bases, V lost 5 bases, and 15 bases had no gene match. This CDR3 is 17 amino acids long. CDR1 is SEHNR, CDR2 FQNEAQ, per germline (reference sequence). CDR3 in amino acids: CASSVNLWAGGTDTQYF. In DNA, the CDR3 is TGTGCCAGCAGCGTAAACCTGTGGGCGGGGGGGACCGATACGCAGTATTTT.

J is TRBJ2-1 and V is TRBV29-1; TRBD1 aligns across 10 bases. Germline V gene lookup returns CDR1 SQVTM and CDR2 ANQGSEA. The CDR3 covers 12 residues. V gave up 4 bases and J gave up 6 bases; unmatched junction bases: 0. CDR3 amino acids: CSVGDRGNEQFF. As DNA, the CDR3 is TGCAGCGTTGGGGACAGGGGCAATGAGCAGTTCTTC.

The chain joins TRBV7-3 to TRBJ2-2, with D unresolved. Looked up from germline, CDR1 is SGHTA and CDR2 is FQGTGA. The length of the CDR3 is 12 residues. V lost 7 bases to trimming and J lost 1 base, with 4 bases between them. The CDR3 loop is CASKQNTGELFF. CDR3 sequence (DNA): TGTGCCAGCAAGCAGAACACCGGGGAGCTGTTTTTT.

The V gene is TRBV6-5, the J gene TRBJ1-2; 8 bases map to TRBD1. After removal of 6 bases from V and 1 base from J, the junction contained 4 bases not matched to a gene. The CDR3 totals 14 residues. The V gene's germline CDR1 is MNHEY and CDR2 SVGAGI. CDR3 in amino acids: CASRPGGVNYGYTF. The CDR3 DNA follows: TGTGCCAGCAGGCCAGGGGGCGTTAACTATGGCTACACCTTC.

The genes are TRBV7-2 and TRBJ2-5; a weak D match, TRBD1 (6 bases). The V gene's germline CDR1 is SGHTA and CDR2 FQGNSA. The CDR3 has 15 amino acids. V was pared by 3 bases and J by 1 base, with 12 bases between. The CDR3 is CASSLGQGPQETQYF. CDR3 DNA sequence: TGTGCCAGCAGCTTGGGGCAGGGGCCCCAAGAGACCCAGTACTTC.

The V gene is TRBV10-3, the J gene TRBJ1-2; tentatively, D is TRBD1 (5 bases). Germline V gene data show CDR1 as ENHRY and CDR2 as SYGVKD. The CDR3 length is 14 residues. The V end lost 3 bases, the J end lost 8 bases, and 16 bases lay between the germline ends. The CDR3 region has the DNA TGTGCCATCAGTGACCGGGGCACATATCAGGGCTACACCTTC. Amino acid sequence: CAISDRGTYQGYTF.

This rearrangement joins TRBV28 to TRBJ2-2, with D maybe TRBD2 (5 bases). The CDR3 consists of 14 residues. Trimming left V 3 bases short and J 3 bases short, with 8 bases between. Germline-derived CDR1 and CDR2 are MDHEN and SYDVKM. CDR3 protein: CASSLRAYTGELFF. As DNA, the CDR3 is TGTGCCAGCAGTTTGAGGGCCTACACCGGGGAGCTGTTTTTT.

This clone was counted a few times. This rearrangement joins TRBV28 to TRBJ1-6; D might be TRBD1 (6 bases). The CDR3 loop spans 14 amino acids. CDR1 is MDHEN, CDR2 SYDVKM, per germline. V gave up 7 bases and J gave up 8 bases, with 15 bases separating them. The CDR3 DNA reads TGTGCCAGCACCACCGGACAGCCTTATTCACCCCTCCACTTT. Translation gives CASTTGQPYSPLHF. Full variable domain (missing parts from reference TRBV28 and TRBJ1-6): DVKVTQSSRYLVKRTGEKVFLECVQDMDHENMFWYRQDPGLGLRLIYFSYDVKMKEKGDIPEGYSVSREKKERFSLILESASTNQTSMYLCASTTGQPYSPLHFGNGTRLTVT.

In its sample, this clone was seen once. This chain uses TRBV18 with TRBJ2-3; TRBD1 matches 11 bases. This CDR3 region has 15 residues. J gave up 4 bases and V 6 bases, and 6 bases lay outside the gene matches. Germline values: CDR1 KGHSH, CDR2 LQKENI. CDR3: CASSRRTGGSDTQYF. CDR3 sequence (DNA): TGTGCCAGCTCTCGTCGGACAGGGGGCTCAGATACGCAGTATTTT.

The chain links TRBV19 to TRBJ1-6; 11 bases match TRBD1. CDR3 length equals 19 residues. V lost 4 bases and J lost 5; bases outside the gene matches: 13. Germline V CDR1 and CDR2: LNHDA, SQIVND (reference sequence). In nucleotides, the CDR3 is TGTGCCAGTAGTACCTTCAGGACAGGGGGCCGTGGACATAATTCACCCCTCCACTTT. Encoded protein: CASSTFRTGGRGHNSPLHF.

The chain recombines TRBV25-1 with TRBJ1-3; D is unresolved. CDR1 and CDR2 (germline): MGHDK, SYGVNS. The CDR3 is made up of 14 amino acids. The V end was cut by 8 bases, the J end by 0 bases, with 11 bases between. This chain's CDR3 is CASADRSSGNTIYF. The CDR3 DNA is TGTGCCAGCGCGGACCGCTCCTCTGGAAACACCATATATTTT.

V usage is TRBV2 and J usage is TRBJ1-1; TRBD1 is a possible D gene (5 bases). CDR1 is SNHLY, CDR2 FYNNEI, per germline. The CDR3 loop spans 13 amino acids. V was pared by 6 bases and J by 7 bases, with 15 bases between. CDR3 bases: TGTGCCAGCAGCAACCCCGGGGCGATTGAAGCTTTCTTT. Protein: CASSNPGAIEAFF.

As regards this clone: Other DNA sequences within the sample encode an identical CDR3. The chain employs TRBV7-2 and TRBJ1-1; D is undetermined. With 1 base removed from V and 2 bases from J, the gap between germline ends came to 11 bases. The germline gives CDR1 SGHTA, CDR2 FQGNSA. CDR3 size: 15 residues. Here the CDR3 DNA reads TGTGCCAGCAGCTTAGTGGGCCGGGGAAACACTGAAGCTTTCTTT. Translating it yields CASSLVGRGNTEAFF. The whole variable domain, remainder taken from reference TRBV7-2 and TRBJ1-1, is GAGVSQSPSNKVTEKGKDVELRCDPISGHTALYWYRQSLGQGLEFLIYFQGNSAPDKSGLPSDRFSAERTGGSVSTLTIQRTQQEDSAVYLCASSLVGRGNTEAFFGQGTRLTVV.

This rearrangement joins TRBV4-1 to TRBJ1-5, with a weak D call TRBD1 (5 bases). Trimming removed 0 bases at V and 8 bases at J, with 14 bases between. Germline V gives CDR1 MGHRA, CDR2 YSYEKL. The CDR3 has 15 residues. The CDR3: CASSQDRWGPEPQHF. Written as DNA, the CDR3 is TGCGCCAGCAGCCAAGATCGATGGGGACCGGAGCCCCAGCATTTT.

The V call is TRBV19, the J call TRBJ1-1; no reliable D call. Germline loops: CDR1 LNHDA, CDR2 SQIVND (reference sequence). V was pared by 0 bases and J by 1 base, with 6 bases between. There are 14 residues in the CDR3. CDR3 amino acids: CASSIDLKNTEAFF. CDR3 DNA: TGTGCCAGTAGTATAGATCTTAAGAACACTGAAGCTTTCTTT.

The chain couples TRBV11-2 to TRBJ2-1; the match to TRBD1 covers 8 bases. The CDR3 totals 15 residues. Germline CDR1 reads SGHAT; CDR2 reads FQNNGV. Losses at the gene ends were 5 bases for V and 4 bases for J; bases not matched to a gene: 7. The CDR3 DNA reads TGTGCCAGCAGCCCAGATCGGACAGGGTACAATGAGCAGTTCTTC. Its translation is CASSPDRTGYNEQFF.

This chain uses TRBV15 with TRBJ2-2; the match to TRBD2 covers 9 bases. This CDR3 is built from 18 residues. Germline CDR1 reads LNHNV; CDR2 reads YYDKDF (reference sequence). J gave up 1 base and V 0 bases, and 6 bases lay outside the gene matches. The CDR3 DNA reads as TGTGCCACCAGCAGAGAAGCGGGGGGCCCACTGAACACCGGGGAGCTGTTTTTT. Translating it yields CATSREAGGPLNTGELFF.

DNA for the CDR3: TGTGCCAGCAGCGTAGGAGTAGCGGGGGGACCCCAAGAGCAGTTCTTC. Its protein is CASSVGVAGGPQEQFF. This chain joins TRBV9 and TRBJ2-1; 10 nucleotides agree with TRBD2. Germline lookup yields CDR1 SGDLS and CDR2 YYNGEE. This CDR3 is built from 16 residues. J was trimmed by 10 bases and V by 0 bases; bases with no gene match: 10.